Below, 29 T cell receptor beta chains from the same sample are listed, as sequenced in a study of metastatic and nonmetastatic thyroid tumors. TCRdb redid the clone calls on the PCR reads using MiXCR. Among about 89,000 clones listed, approximately 12% were seen once. Thyroid surgery was performed in patients who had received no treatment beforehand. Sequencing input: tumor tissue. These receptors were taken from a female donor with papillary thyroid cancer or a benign thyroid nodule (not recorded which). Some clones in this sample may be carry-over from other donors' samples.

This clone has ten or more counts. The chain links TRBV27 to TRBJ2-3; 14 positions agree with TRBD2. With 5 bases clipped from V and 6 bases from J, the junction kept 13 bases outside the gene matches. The CDR3 contains 18 residues. Germline assignment: CDR1 MNHEY and CDR2 SMNVEV (reference sequence). Here the CDR3 DNA reads TGTGCCAGCAGTCTGACTAGCGGGAGGGCCGCTGATGGGGATACGCAGTATTTT. Encoded protein: CASSLTSGRAADGDTQYF.

This clone was seen many times. The chain employs TRBV19 and TRBJ1-3; weak D call: TRBD1 (5 bases). The length of the CDR3 is 14 residues. Germline CDR1 reads LNHDA; CDR2 reads SQIVND (reference sequence). V shed 7 bases and J shed 4 bases, with 14 bases lying between them. The CDR3 nucleotides read TGTGCCAGTATGATAGGGGTCGGGGGAAACACCATATATTTT. It is translated as CASMIGVGGNTIYF.

Concerning this clone itself: With a much larger clone just one base away, this may be a read error. V is TRBV20-1 and J is TRBJ2-4; D might be TRBD2 (6 bases). Germline CDR1 and CDR2: DFQATT and SNEGSKA (reference sequence). The CDR3 is 16 residues long. In DNA form, the CDR3 reads TGCAGTGCTAGAGTCGCCGGGACTGGAGCCAAAAACATTAAGTACTTC. Its protein product is CSARVAGTGAKNIKYF.

The rearrangement links TRBV3-1 to TRBJ2-3, with 10 positions matching TRBD2. The CDR3 runs to 18 residues. Germline values: CDR1 LGHDT, CDR2 YNNKEL (reference sequence). V dropped 2 bases and J dropped 4; count of bases not matched to a gene: 12. The CDR3 sequence: CASSQSPLAGVWADTQYF. DNA for the CDR3: TGTGCCAGCAGCCAAAGTCCGCTAGCGGGAGTGTGGGCAGATACGCAGTATTTT.

This clone was seen a handful of times. This rearrangement joins TRBV18 to TRBJ1-5; D is ambiguous. CDR3 length equals 13 residues. V shed 2 bases and J shed 1 base, with 3 bases lying between them. From germline, CDR1 is KGHSH and CDR2 LQKENI. The CDR3 loop is CASSPASNQPQHF. The CDR3 region has the DNA TGTGCCAGCTCACCAGCCAGCAATCAGCCCCAGCATTTT.

Many counts were recorded for this clone. The J gene is TRBJ2-7, the V gene TRBV19; TRBD2 agrees at 14 bases. V lost 3 bases and J lost 6; bases outside the gene matches: 1. The CDR3 is made up of 14 amino acids. Per the germline V gene, CDR1 is LNHDA and CDR2 is SQIVND (reference sequence). The CDR3: CASSIGLAGGEQYF. The CDR3 region has the DNA TGTGCCAGTAGTATTGGACTAGCGGGAGGCGAGCAGTACTTC.

There are many counts of this clone. This chain uses TRBV9 with TRBJ2-5; D may correspond to TRBD1 or TRBD2 (5 bases each). This CDR3 comprises 14 residues. V lost 0 bases, J lost 4 bases, and 10 bases lay in between. Germline-derived CDR1 and CDR2 are SGDLS and YYNGEE. The CDR3 reads CASSVGEGRETQYF. The CDR3 DNA reads TGTGCCAGCAGCGTAGGAGAGGGGCGAGAGACCCAGTACTTC.

This clone was counted once. This chain joins TRBV4-2 and TRBJ2-5; 15 bases fit TRBD2. This CDR3 is built from 16 residues. CDR1 and CDR2 (germline): LGHNA, YNFKEQ. V lost 1 base to trimming and J lost 5 bases; unmatched junction nucleotides: 2. CDR3 DNA: TGTGCCAGCAGCCAAGGGACTAGCGGGGGGGCGGAGACCCAGTACTTC. It encodes CASSQGTSGGAETQYF.

This clone occurred a few times. This sequence may be a read error, since a much larger clone differs from it by one base. This chain connects TRBV7-8 to TRBJ1-1, with 7 bases aligning to TRBD1. The junction had 11 bases not matched to a gene; V was cut back by 4 bases and J by 3 bases. This CDR3 is built from 16 residues. Germline CDR1 and CDR2: SGHVS and FQNEAQ. The chain's CDR3 is CASSSTPGQMDTEAFF. The CDR3 DNA reads TGTGCCAGCAGCTCGACCCCGGGACAGATGGACACTGAAGCTTTCTTT.

The table lists this clone with a few counts. A much more abundant neighbour one base away suggests this may be a read error. The J gene is TRBJ2-3, the V gene TRBV19; D not resolved. CDR3 size: 11 residues. Germline V gene lookup returns CDR1 LNHDA and CDR2 SQIVND (reference sequence). V was cut by 7 bases and J by 6 bases, with 8 bases left in between. Written as DNA, the CDR3 is TGTGCCAGTATCACTGTGGATACGCAGTATTTT. Translating gives CASITVDTQYF.

This clone was found many times. This sequence joins TRBV3-1 and TRBJ1-6; the D is unclear. The CDR3 extends over 14 amino acids. With 1 base removed from V and 14 bases from J, the gap between germline ends came to 15 bases. CDR1 is LGHDT and CDR2 is YNNKEL in the germline V gene (reference sequence). CDR3 sequence: CASSQAAASDTLHF. In DNA form, the CDR3 reads TGTGCCAGCAGCCAAGCGGCAGCCTCTGACACCCTCCACTTT.

The J gene is TRBJ1-2, the V gene TRBV11-2, with unresolved D. The CDR3 runs to 14 residues. Germline lookup yields CDR1 SGHAT and CDR2 FQNNGV. V was clipped by 5 bases and J by 0 bases, with 10 bases between them. The CDR3 protein is CASSQDGANYGYTF. The CDR3 DNA sequence: TGTGCCAGCAGCCAGGACGGAGCTAACTATGGCTACACCTTC.

Worth noting for this clone: This clone may be a read error of a much larger clone one base away. The rearrangement links TRBV7-9 to TRBJ2-5, with no clear D. Germline CDR1 is SEHNR and CDR2 is FQNEAQ (reference sequence). This CDR3 region has 12 residues. V gave up 8 bases and J gave up 5 bases, with 12 bases separating them. Written as DNA, the CDR3 is TGTGCCAGCGGGTTCAATGGTGAGACCCAGTACTTC. Its translation is CASGFNGETQYF.

This clone occurred many times. This sequence joins TRBV27 and TRBJ2-3; 10 bases are shared with TRBD2. The V and J ends lost 7 bases and 1 base, in that order; junction bases with no gene match: 11. The CDR3 is 17 amino acids. Germline V CDR1 and CDR2: MNHEY, SMNVEV (reference sequence). As DNA, the CDR3 is TGTGCCAGCAAGGGCAGGGGGGGGACTAGCGGCACAGATACGCAGTATTTT. The encoded protein is CASKGRGGTSGTDTQYF.

This clone was counted between two and nine times. V usage is TRBV6-1 and J usage is TRBJ2-3, with D perhaps matching TRBD1 or TRBD2 (6 bases each). Trimming stripped 0 bases from V and 9 bases from J, with 10 bases between. Per germline, CDR1 MNHNS and CDR2 SASEGT. The length of the CDR3 is 13 residues. The CDR3 coding sequence is TGTGCCAGCAGTGAAGCAAGAGGGGGGACGCAGTATTTT. Translation gives CASSEARGGTQYF.

This clone was seen repeatedly, ten times or more. The chain couples TRBV24-1 to TRBJ2-5; D gene ambiguous. The germline gives CDR1 KGHDR, CDR2 SFDVKD. CDR3 size: 16 residues. Trimming pared 5 bases from V and 4 bases from J, leaving 19 bases between. The chain's CDR3 is CATSGRSRRGGETQYF. The CDR3 bases are TGTGCCACCAGTGGACGCTCGAGGAGAGGTGGAGAGACCCAGTACTTC.

This clone was seen ten or more times. The chain carries TRBV20-1 and TRBJ2-1; 9 bases line up with TRBD2. Trimming cost V 4 bases and J 0 bases; bases outside gene matches: 1. Germline CDR1 and CDR2: DFQATT and SNEGSKA (reference sequence). CDR3 size: 14 residues. Here the CDR3 reads CSATREGSYNEQFF. In DNA form, the CDR3 reads TGCAGTGCTACGCGGGAGGGCTCCTACAATGAGCAGTTCTTC.

This clone has just a few counts. Lacking the conserved final phenylalanine or tryptophan, this CDR3 likely reflects a read error. This chain joins TRBV6-1 and TRBJ2-7, with D uncertain. V was cut by 6 bases and J by 0 bases, with 12 bases left in between. From germline, CDR1 is MNHNS and CDR2 SASEGT. The length of the CDR3 is 14 residues. CDR3 in DNA: TGTGCCAGCAGGGACGGTTACAACTCCTACGAGCAGTACCTC. It encodes CASRDGYNSYEQYL.

A note on this clone: This may stem from a read error, because a much larger clone lies one nucleotide away. The rearrangement links TRBV5-1 to TRBJ2-1; 8 bases align to TRBD2. The germline V gene has CDR1 SGHRS and CDR2 YFSETQ. The CDR3 has 16 amino acids. The CDR3 sequence: CASSWVSGGVNNGQFF. The CDR3 coding sequence is TGCGCCAGCAGCTGGGTATCGGGAGGGGTCAACAATGGGCAGTTCTTC.

A note on this clone: This may be a read error: a much more frequent sequence differs by one nucleotide. This sequence joins TRBV27 and TRBJ1-5, with D unclear. Germline lookup yields CDR1 MNHEY and CDR2 SMNVEV (reference sequence). The CDR3 sequence is 13 residues long. The CDR3 DNA is TGTGCCAGCAGTTTAGTAAGCTATCAGCCCCTGCATTTT. It specifies CASSLVSYQPLHF.

In its sample, this clone was seen many times. The genes are TRBV24-1 and TRBJ2-7, with D unclear. The germline V gene has CDR1 KGHDR and CDR2 SFDVKD. This CDR3 has 16 residues. V lost 7 bases and J lost 1, with 19 bases in between. In nucleotides, the CDR3 is TGTGCCACCAGACGTACTCGGAGAAGCAAGTCCTACGAGCAGTACTTC. Amino acid sequence: CATRRTRRSKSYEQYF.

This chain uses TRBV19 with TRBJ1-1, with D maybe TRBD1 (5 bases). This CDR3 comprises 15 residues. V gave up 10 bases and J gave up 5 bases, with 23 bases separating them. CDR1 is LNHDA and CDR2 is SQIVND in the germline V gene (reference sequence). CDR3 protein: CATNRVVSKGTEAFF. In DNA, the CDR3 is TGTGCCACCAACCGGGTCGTGTCTAAGGGGACTGAAGCTTTCTTT.

The chain carries TRBV4-1 and TRBJ2-7; the D is unclear. This CDR3 has 14 amino acids. Trimming took 1 base from V and 3 from J, leaving 10 bases between them. Germline assignment: CDR1 MGHRA and CDR2 YSYEKL. The CDR3 DNA is TGCGCCAGCAGCCAAGTTAGCCTTAACTACGAGCAGTACTTC. Translation: CASSQVSLNYEQYF.

This clone has ten or more counts. The CDR3 spells CASSFWTVNEKLFF. The CDR3 coding sequence is TGTGCCAGCAGCTTCTGGACAGTTAATGAAAAACTGTTTTTT. V usage is TRBV5-6 and J usage is TRBJ1-4; TRBD1 is a possible D gene (6 bases). V was clipped by 2 bases and J by 4 bases, with 9 bases between them. The germline V gene encodes CDR1 SGHDT and CDR2 YYEEEE. This CDR3 comprises 14 residues.

This clone was counted between two and nine times. This sequence joins TRBV14 and TRBJ2-1, with D possibly matching TRBD1 (6 bases). This CDR3 is built from 15 residues. Germline CDR1 and CDR2: SGHDN and FVKESK. V was pared by 4 bases and J by 0 bases, with 10 bases between. Here the CDR3 reads CASSPGQFSYNEQFF. The CDR3 nucleotides read TGTGCCAGCAGCCCAGGACAGTTCTCCTACAATGAGCAGTTCTTC.

This clone was seen repeatedly, ten times or more. V and J are TRBV12-3 or TRBV12-4 and TRBJ1-6; D gene uncertain. The germline V and J ends were trimmed by 2 bases and 7 bases, with 6 bases remaining between them. The CDR3 runs to 13 residues. The CDR3 loop reads CASSLNRNSPLHF. Here the CDR3 DNA reads TGTGCCAGCAGTTTAAACAGAAATTCACCCCTCCACTTT.

The chain couples TRBV9 to TRBJ1-4; D gene unclear. The germline V and J ends were trimmed by 2 bases and 5 bases, with 10 bases remaining between them. The CDR3 spans 14 residues. Per the germline V gene, CDR1 is SGDLS and CDR2 is YYNGEE. The CDR3 nucleotides are TGTGCCAGCAGCGTTAGTCAGGCAAATGAAAAACTGTTTTTT. It translates to CASSVSQANEKLFF.

This clone was counted ten times or more. V is TRBV20-1 and J is TRBJ2-2, with D uncertain. The CDR3 runs 15 residues. Trimming took 0 bases from V and 4 from J, leaving 12 bases between them. Germline V gene lookup returns CDR1 DFQATT and CDR2 SNEGSKA (reference sequence). The CDR3 bases are TGCAGTGCTAGAGATGTAGGGTGGGGCACCGGGGAGCTGTTTTTT. Translation: CSARDVGWGTGELFF.

This clone was picked up a small number of times. A much larger clone lies a single base off, so this may be a read error. V gene TRBV6-2 or TRBV6-3 combines with J gene TRBJ2-7, with 7 bases lining up with TRBD1. The CDR3 is 15 residues long. Germline CDR1 is MNHEY and CDR2 is SVGEGT. CDR3 sequence reads: CASSYPTGTPYDQYF. In DNA, the CDR3 is TGTGCCAGCAGTTACCCGACAGGGACACCCTACGATCAGTACTTC.